A selection of T cell receptor beta chains follows, all from one sample in a study of cytomegalovirus exposure and HLA in healthy donors. The protocol was immunoSEQ multiplex PCR, while the TCRdb copy is restricted to in-frame clones and leaves out a portion. The sample includes about 120,000 clones, about 81% of them seen just once. Sequenced: PBMCs. These receptors came from a woman aged 40-49 years in good health and CMV-seropositive. Each CDR3 is given with its conserved first and last residue.

TRBJ2-7 TRBV30 CAWSPGQGNYEQYF
TRBJ1-2 TRBV21-1 CAKASGLGNYGYTF
TRBJ2-7 TRBV4-3 CASSQETPTGFYEQYF
TRBJ2-2 TRBV6-1 CASSGGLDTGELFF
TRBJ1-5 TRBV7-9 CASSSQGSQPQHF
TRBJ2-7 TRBV10-3 CAISGLTLSGGAYEQYF
TRBJ1-2 TRBV7-2 CASTPRGAGGDGYTF
TRBJ1-2 TRBV7-2 CASSPDRDRGYAF
TRBJ2-3 TRBV2 CASSRLAGGTDTQYF
TRBJ2-5 TRBV2 CASNLNPRYPQYF
TRBJ2-2 TRBV28 CASSLGGRGTGELFF
TRBJ1-2 TRBV2 CARPSTRGTF
TRBJ1-2 TRBV28 CASSSRERGYTF
TRBJ2-1 TRBV28 CASSLYPTSSYNEQFF
TRBJ1-6 TRBV10-3 CAISESSLNSPLHF
TRBJ2-3 TRBV11-3 CASSLETGPRQYF
TRBJ2-1 TRBV5-8 CASSWKVSRIGGEQFF
TRBJ2-7 TRBV5-6 CASDRVGETYEQYF
TRBJ1-2 TRBV6-1 CASSGTGSLDGYTF
TRBJ2-3 TRBV5-1 CASSLEGADTQYF
TRBJ1-1 TRBV10-3 CAISAGAEAFF
TRBJ1-5 TRBV19 CASSIGQGDQPQHF
TRBJ1-5 TRBV30 CAWGGRQGERNQPQHF
TRBJ2-7 TRBV5-4 CASSDSSYEQYF
TRBJ1-3 TRBV28 CASSFVLLSSGNTIYF
TRBJ2-2 TRBV7-6 CASSNRQGTSTGELFF
TRBJ1-1 TRBV28 CASSRDTEAFF
TRBJ1-5 TRBV18 CASSPPDRGGNQPQHF
TRBJ1-1 TRBV7-9 CASSPPRDIEAFF
TRBJ1-1 TRBV7-3 CASSREANTEAFF
TRBJ2-3 TRBV5-4 CASSRSGGATDTQYF
TRBJ1-2 TRBV28 CASQSPRTGTNYGYTF
TRBJ2-7 TRBV9 CASSVAAGGLGSDPYEQYF